This TCR beta chain emerged from a study of glioma-infiltrating T cells. With 4 bases removed from V and 3 bases from J, the gap between germline ends came to 14 bases. The germline CDR1 and CDR2 sequences are DFQATT and SNEGSKA (reference sequence). The CDR3 loop spans 14 amino acids. TCR alpha and beta CDR3 regions were amplified from RNA using iRepertoire nested multiplex PCR. Input was 100-400 ng of tissue mRNA or PBMC total RNA. TCRdb redid the calling of the multiplex PCR reads with MiXCR, one entry per CDR3 protein. The sample includes under 200,000 distinct CDR3 sequences, under 55% of them seen just once. Study findings and constraints: Gliomas, especially low-grade, showed above-expected tissue-blood divergence; non-neoplastic patients showed below. Only very few CDR3 sequences appeared in both tissue and blood.

Concerning this clonotype itself: Its specificity is unknown.

J is TRBJ2-3 and V is TRBV20-1; TRBD1 might be the D (6 bases). The clonotype comes from a human donor with low-grade glioma or glioblastoma, undergoing nonglioma brain surgery, or in good health (not recorded which). The sample consisted of glioma tissue, nonneoplastic brain tissue, or PBMCs (not recorded which). In DNA, the CDR3 is TGCAGTGCTAAACCCTTACAGGGAACAGATACGCAGTATTTT. It yields the protein CSAKPLQGTDTQYF.